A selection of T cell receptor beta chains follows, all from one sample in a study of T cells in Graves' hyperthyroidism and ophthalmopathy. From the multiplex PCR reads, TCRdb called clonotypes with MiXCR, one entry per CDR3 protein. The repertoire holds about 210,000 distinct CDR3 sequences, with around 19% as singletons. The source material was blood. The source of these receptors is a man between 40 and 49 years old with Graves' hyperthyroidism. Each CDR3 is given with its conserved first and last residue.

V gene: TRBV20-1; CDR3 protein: CSARHTSGQETQYF
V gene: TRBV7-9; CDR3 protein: CASSFSFGDEKLFF
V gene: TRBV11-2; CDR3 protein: CASSLAPRTAIYGYTF
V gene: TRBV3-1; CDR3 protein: CASSQNLLGSPYGYTF
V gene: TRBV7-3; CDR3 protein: CASSLTPGGPWNGYTF
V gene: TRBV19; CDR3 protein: CASMIARDRSQPQHF
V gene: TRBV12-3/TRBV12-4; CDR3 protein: CASNRGAGELFF
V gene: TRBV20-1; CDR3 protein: CSARESKNQQFF
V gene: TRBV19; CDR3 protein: CASSMHRDSNEKLFF
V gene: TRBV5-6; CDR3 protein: CASSLMGEADTQYF
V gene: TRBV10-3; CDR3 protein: CAISEQGNSNQPQHF
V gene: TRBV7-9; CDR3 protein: CASAPPGRGPYAEQFF
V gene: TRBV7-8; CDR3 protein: CASSQRPGSNQPQHF
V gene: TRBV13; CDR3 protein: CASSSGTGAAYEQFF
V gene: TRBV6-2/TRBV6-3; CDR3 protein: CASSWPTYEQYF
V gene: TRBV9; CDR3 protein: CASSVLGGEIQETQYF
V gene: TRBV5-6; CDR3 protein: CASSSIIPQGDTQYF
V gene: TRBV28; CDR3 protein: CASSLSAGGHQETQYF
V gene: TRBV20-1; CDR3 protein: CSARVPIWTDGTSGGSNTGELFF
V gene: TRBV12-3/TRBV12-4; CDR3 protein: CASSPTGSGELFF
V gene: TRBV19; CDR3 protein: CASSMGAWNTEAFF
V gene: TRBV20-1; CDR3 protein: CSARGQVTKLFF
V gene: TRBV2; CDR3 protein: CASSEVGMAEQYF
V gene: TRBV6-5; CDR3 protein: CASSYSSGGASDTQYF
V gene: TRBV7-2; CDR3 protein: CASSSNGQPQHF
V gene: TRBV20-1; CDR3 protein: CSARDRGVSNEQFF
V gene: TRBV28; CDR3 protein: CASLPGGESPLHF
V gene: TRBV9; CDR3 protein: CASSVAGQLTDTQYF
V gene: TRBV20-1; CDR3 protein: CSALSFRGSEQETQYF
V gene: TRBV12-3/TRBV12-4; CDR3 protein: CASSGGQWSNQPQHF
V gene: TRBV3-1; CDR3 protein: CASSPTRGKILGKNIQYF
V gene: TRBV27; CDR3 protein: CASSSSGRDTEAFF
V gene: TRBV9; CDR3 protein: CASSPLGRESSYEQYF
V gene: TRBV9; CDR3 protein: CASSLTGIGDTQYF
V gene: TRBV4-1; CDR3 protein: CASSQETVLGELFF
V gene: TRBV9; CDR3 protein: CASSVRADSYNEQFF
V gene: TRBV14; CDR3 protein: CASSQVRGPESPLHF
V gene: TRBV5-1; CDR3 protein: CASSPQGNYLHF
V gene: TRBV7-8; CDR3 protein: CASSSSLSSYNEQFF
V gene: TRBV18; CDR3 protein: CASSPDRNQPQHF
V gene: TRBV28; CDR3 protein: CASSPSGALGETQYF
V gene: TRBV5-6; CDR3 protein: CASSLVSWGGSYNEQFF
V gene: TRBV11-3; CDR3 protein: CASSLREGVEQYF
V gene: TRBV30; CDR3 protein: CAWSVLSEQYF
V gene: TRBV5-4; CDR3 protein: CASSRDRDPSGNTIYF
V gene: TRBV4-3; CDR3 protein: CASSRTQGVGQGYGYTF
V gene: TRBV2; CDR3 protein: CASILQNYYGYTF
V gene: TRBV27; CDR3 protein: CASSLGTGVGGYNEQFF
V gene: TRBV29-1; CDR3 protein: CSVEEGNYEQYF
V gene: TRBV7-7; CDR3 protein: CASSDRGGEEHEQYF
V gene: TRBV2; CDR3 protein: CASSELDSNQPQHF
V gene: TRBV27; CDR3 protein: CATKPGTVNEKLFF
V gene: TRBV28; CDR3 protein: CASSPATGINQPQHF
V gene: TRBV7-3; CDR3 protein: CASSPPIARADTQYF
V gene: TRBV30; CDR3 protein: CAWRGGPYTEAFF